One and the same sample provided the 22 T cell receptor beta chains below, sequenced in a study of Tregs in tolerant kidney transplant recipients. TCRdb's copy holds only in-frame clones and misses some; the assay was immunoSEQ multiplex PCR. The sample lists 85,000 to 100,000 clones, under 95% occurring once. The specimen comprised CD4+ T cells from blood, sampled before the transplant. The receptor set was obtained from a human donor who received a combined kidney and bone marrow transplant.

The chain employs TRBV5-4 and TRBJ2-7; 10 bases are shared with TRBD1. This CDR3 comprises 14 residues. The V gene's germline CDR1 is SGHNT and CDR2 YYREEE (reference sequence). Trimming at V came to 2 bases and at J to 5 bases, leaving 4 bases not matched to a gene. This chain's CDR3 is CASSFRTGGNEQYF. DNA for the CDR3: TGTGCCAGCAGCTTCCGGACAGGGGGGAACGAGCAGTACTTC.

On this clone: This sample includes further DNA sequences coding for the same CDR3. The V and J genes are TRBV18 and TRBJ2-2; TRBD1 aligns across 8 bases. V shed 3 bases, J shed 1 base, and the junction held 4 bases outside the gene matches. The CDR3 is 16 amino acids. Germline V gene sequence: CDR1 KGHSH, CDR2 LQKENI. Here the CDR3 DNA reads TGTGCCAGCTCACCTCCCGGGACAGGGAACACCGGGGAGCTGTTTTTT. It encodes CASSPPGTGNTGELFF.

The chain combines TRBV27 with TRBJ2-7; a weak D match, TRBD1 (6 bases). This CDR3 spans 15 amino acids. In germline, CDR1 is MNHEY, CDR2 SMNVEV (reference sequence). The V gene lost 3 bases and the J gene lost 0 bases, with 12 bases spanning the gap. This CDR3 is CASSFLGQSSYEQYF. The CDR3 coding sequence is TGTGCCAGCAGTTTTTTAGGACAGAGCTCCTACGAGCAGTACTTC.

This chain connects TRBV9 to TRBJ2-2, with D perhaps matching TRBD2 (6 bases). The germline V gene has CDR1 SGDLS and CDR2 YYNGEE. The CDR3 extends over 15 amino acids. The V end lost 0 bases, the J end lost 3 bases, and 9 bases lay between the germline ends. The CDR3 region has the DNA TGTGCCAGCAGCGTAGTCCGCGGGGACACCGGGGAGCTGTTTTTT. Amino acids: CASSVVRGDTGELFF.

The rearrangement uses TRBV14 and TRBJ2-5, with 12 bases that match TRBD2. The closer fit of TRBJ2-7 to the DNA end suggests the J call may be wrong. CDR3 length: 16 amino acids. Germline CDR1 is SGHDN and CDR2 is FVKESK. CDR3 nucleotide sequence: TGTGCCAGCAGCCAATACCCGGGACTAGCGGGCTACGAGCAGTACTTC. Residues: CASSQYPGLAGYEQYF.

V and J are TRBV6-5 and TRBJ2-7, with 7 bases matching TRBD1. V shed 6 bases, J shed 0 bases, and the junction held 8 bases outside the gene matches. CDR1 and CDR2 (germline): MNHEY, SVGAGI. This CDR3 has 15 residues. CDR3 in amino acids: CASSPGTANSYEQYF. The CDR3 nucleotides are TGTGCCAGCAGCCCGGGGACAGCGAACTCCTACGAGCAGTACTTC.

This chain uses TRBV5-1 with TRBJ2-1; possibly TRBD2 for D (6 bases). The length of the CDR3 is 15 residues. Germline lookup yields CDR1 SGHRS and CDR2 YFSETQ. V lost 0 bases and J 5 bases, leaving 12 bases between the germline ends. The CDR3: CASSLGDSTHNEQFF. The CDR3 bases are TGCGCCAGCAGCTTGGGGGACTCTACTCACAATGAGCAGTTCTTC. The whole variable domain, filled in from reference TRBV5-1 and TRBJ2-1, reads KAGVTQTPRYLIKTRGQQVTLSCSPISGHRSVSWYQQTPGQGLQFLFEYFSETQRNKGNFPGRFSGRQFSNSRSEMNVSTLELGDSALYLCASSLGDSTHNEQFFGPGTRLTVL.

The rearrangement uses TRBV5-1 and TRBJ2-1; D is possibly TRBD2 (6 bases). Between the trimmed V and J ends, which lost 6 bases and 1 base, there was a span of 20 bases. This CDR3 contains 17 residues. Per germline, CDR1 SGHRS and CDR2 YFSETQ. DNA of the CDR3: TGCGCCAGCACGTATCTGTTTGGAGGGGTTTCCTACAATGAGCAGTTCTTC. It codes for CASTYLFGGVSYNEQFF.

V gene TRBV6-1 combines with J gene TRBJ2-3; 11 bases map to TRBD2. The CDR3 has 18 amino acids. J gave up 4 bases and V 4 bases, and 13 bases lay outside the gene matches. Germline lookup yields CDR1 MNHNS and CDR2 SASEGT. The CDR3 DNA reads TGTGCCAGCAGTGGACGACTAGTAGCGGGGGGGCTCCCAGATACGCAGTATTTT. Translating gives CASSGRLVAGGLPDTQYF.

A few counts support this clone. The gene calls are TRBV10-3 and TRBJ1-1, with 10 bases matching TRBD1. The J segment lost 1 base and the V segment lost 6 bases, leaving 8 bases of the junction unmatched. Per the germline V gene, CDR1 is ENHRY and CDR2 is SYGVKD. The CDR3 contains 16 residues. CDR3 amino acids: CAISSDRGIGNTEAFF. As DNA, the CDR3 is TGTGCCATCAGCTCGGACAGGGGGATCGGGAACACTGAAGCTTTCTTT.

V gene TRBV10-3 combines with J gene TRBJ2-2; TRBD1 might be the D (6 bases). The CDR3 is 14 amino acids. Germline V gene data show CDR1 as ENHRY and CDR2 as SYGVKD. V lost 11 bases and J lost 4, with 17 bases in between. This chain's CDR3 is CAALSGQITGELFF. CDR3 sequence (DNA): TGTGCCGCTCTGTCAGGACAGATCACCGGGGAGCTGTTTTTT.

In its sample, this clone was seen once. V and J are TRBV7-2 and TRBJ1-4; unclear D gene. CDR3 length: 13 residues. Germline CDR1 is SGHTA and CDR2 is FQGNSA. V lost 2 bases, J lost 8 bases, and 9 bases lay in between. CDR3 sequence (DNA): TGTGCCAGCAGCTTATCCGCCAGGGAAAAACTGTTTTTT. This codes for CASSLSAREKLFF.

V gene TRBV5-6 combines with J gene TRBJ1-2; TRBD1 agrees at 8 bases. Germline trimming cut 3 bases from V and 1 base from J; bases unmatched to any gene: 8. The CDR3 length is 16 residues. Germline V gene lookup returns CDR1 SGHDT and CDR2 YYEEEE. CDR3 sequence (DNA): TGTGCCAGCAGCTGGGGGACAGGACAACTTAACTATGGCTACACCTTC. This encodes CASSWGTGQLNYGYTF.

This chain connects TRBV5-1 to TRBJ1-1, with a tentative D call TRBD1 (6 bases). CDR3 length: 14 residues. Germline CDR1 reads SGHRS; CDR2 reads YFSETQ. The ends were cut back, 3 bases at V and 4 bases at J, with 13 bases in the middle. CDR3 residues: CASSSTGSGTEAFF. CDR3 coding DNA: TGCGCCAGCAGCTCAACAGGGAGCGGCACTGAAGCTTTCTTT.

The chain couples TRBV30 to TRBJ1-5; possibly TRBD1 for D (5 bases). V lost 5 bases and J lost 2, with 19 bases in between. This CDR3 comprises 16 residues. Germline loops: CDR1 GTSNPN, CDR2 SVGIG (reference sequence). The chain's CDR3 is CAWGGTGGIGNQPQHF. The CDR3 bases are TGTGCCTGGGGGGGTACAGGAGGGATCGGCAATCAGCCCCAGCATTTT.

The gene calls are TRBV7-2 and TRBJ2-3; 8 bases align to TRBD1. This CDR3 is 16 amino acids long. Germline V gene data show CDR1 as SGHTA and CDR2 as FQGNSA. V lost 2 bases, J lost 9 bases, and 13 bases stayed unmatched. The CDR3 region is CASSLQGALPERTQYF. The DNA for the CDR3 is TGTGCCAGCAGCTTACAGGGGGCGCTGCCCGAGAGAACGCAGTATTTT.

This chain uses TRBV15 with TRBJ2-3; D unclear. The CDR3 loop spans 14 amino acids. V was trimmed by 0 bases and J by 4 bases, leaving 8 bases between them. CDR1 is LNHNV and CDR2 is YYDKDF in the germline V gene (reference sequence). CDR3 protein: CATSRDLEADTQYF. Here the CDR3 DNA reads TGTGCCACCAGCAGAGATCTAGAGGCAGATACGCAGTATTTT.

This sequence joins TRBV30 and TRBJ2-7; D remains ambiguous. Germline V gives CDR1 GTSNPN, CDR2 SVGIG (reference sequence). Between the trimmed V and J ends, which lost 3 bases and 2 bases, there was a span of 17 bases. The CDR3 length is 15 residues. Here the CDR3 DNA reads TGTGCCTGGAGCAACCCGGGTAAGCTCACCTACGAGCAGTACTTC. It specifies CAWSNPGKLTYEQYF.

J is TRBJ1-2 and V is TRBV5-1; 7 nucleotides line up with TRBD1. V lost 4 bases to trimming and J lost 0 bases; unmatched junction nucleotides: 6. The CDR3 runs to 15 residues. The germline V gene has CDR1 SGHRS and CDR2 YFSETQ. The CDR3 reads CASSVEGTANYGYTF. CDR3 coding DNA: TGCGCCAGCAGCGTGGAAGGGACAGCTAACTATGGCTACACCTTC.

The chain employs TRBV5-1 and TRBJ2-5, with D tentatively TRBD2 (5 bases). With 5 bases removed from V and 4 bases from J, the gap between germline ends came to 18 bases. The CDR3 consists of 15 residues. Germline V CDR1 and CDR2: SGHRS, YFSETQ. The CDR3 nucleotides read TGCGCCAGCAGTCGTCTAGCCGACAACTTAGAGACCCAGTACTTC. It is translated as CASSRLADNLETQYF.

The rearrangement joins TRBV21-1 to TRBJ2-7; TRBD2, the D gene given by the table, was not confirmed from the DNA. TRBV21-1 is labeled a pseudogene. This CDR3 comprises 15 residues. The CDR3 DNA reads as TGTGCCAGCAGCAAACGGGGGCGCGGGGGCTACGAGCAGTACTTC. This codes for CASSKRGRGGYEQYF.

The chain combines TRBV5-1 with TRBJ2-1, with TRBD2 as a possible D gene (5 bases). CDR3 length equals 14 residues. Germline CDR1 and CDR2: SGHRS and YFSETQ. V shed 0 bases and J shed 5 bases, with 9 bases lying between them. The DNA for the CDR3 is TGCGCCAGCAGCTTGGTTGCGGGCAACAATGAGCAGTTCTTC. This gives the protein CASSLVAGNNEQFF.